This T cell receptor beta chain was observed in a study of blood T cell repertoires in COVID-19. Study-wide background: The origin of the acute and convalescent COVID-19 samples was the United States, Italy and Spain. The cDNA or gDNA used as material had been derived from T cells, B-cell-depleted T cells, or PBMCs.

Original processing methods: Reference gene primer amplification gave nucleated cell count estimates. Here immunoSEQ multiplex PCR was the method, and the copy in TCRdb shows in-frame clones only, minus some. The D gene and trimming were derived from the DNA, and the V and J assignments and clone size from that table. The data contain approximately 280,000 clones, 89% of them seen just once; the ten biggest clones take up roughly an eighth. Sequencing input: peripheral blood. The TCR sequence derives from a woman aged 55 to 70 with acute or convalescent COVID-19.

Here the CDR3 reads CASSQDQGEKLFF. CDR3 bases: TGCGCCAGCAGCCAAGATCAGGGGGAAAAACTGTTTTTT. J is TRBJ1-4 and V is TRBV4-1; tentatively, D is TRBD1 (6 bases). The length of the CDR3 is 13 residues. The V end lost 0 bases, the J end lost 8 bases, and 7 bases lay between the germline ends. Germline V gives CDR1 MGHRA, CDR2 YSYEKL.